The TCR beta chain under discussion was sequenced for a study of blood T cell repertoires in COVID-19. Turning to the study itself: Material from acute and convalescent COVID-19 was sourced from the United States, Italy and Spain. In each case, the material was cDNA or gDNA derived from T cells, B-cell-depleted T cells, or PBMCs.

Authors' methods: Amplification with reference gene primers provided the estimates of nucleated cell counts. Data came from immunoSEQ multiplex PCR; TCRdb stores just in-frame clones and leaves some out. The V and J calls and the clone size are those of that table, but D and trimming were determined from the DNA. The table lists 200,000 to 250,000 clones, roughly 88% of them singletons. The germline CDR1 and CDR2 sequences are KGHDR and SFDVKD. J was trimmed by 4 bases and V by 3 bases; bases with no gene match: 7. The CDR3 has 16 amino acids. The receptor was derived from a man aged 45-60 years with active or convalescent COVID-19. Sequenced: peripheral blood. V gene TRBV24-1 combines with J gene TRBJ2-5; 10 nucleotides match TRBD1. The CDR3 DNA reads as TGTGCCACCAGTGATCCCGGGACAGGGGTTGGAGAGACCCAGTACTTC. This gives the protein CATSDPGTGVGETQYF.